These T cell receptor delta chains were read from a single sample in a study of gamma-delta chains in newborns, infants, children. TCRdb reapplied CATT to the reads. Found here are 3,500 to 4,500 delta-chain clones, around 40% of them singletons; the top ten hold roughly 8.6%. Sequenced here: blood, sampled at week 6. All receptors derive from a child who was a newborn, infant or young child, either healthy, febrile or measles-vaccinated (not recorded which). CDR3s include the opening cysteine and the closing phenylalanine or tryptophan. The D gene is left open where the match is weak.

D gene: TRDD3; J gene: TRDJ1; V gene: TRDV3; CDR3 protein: CASRFGLRGPGGYDKLIF
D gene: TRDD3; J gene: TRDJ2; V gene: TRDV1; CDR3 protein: CALGELFCGGIRPPSSLTAQLFF
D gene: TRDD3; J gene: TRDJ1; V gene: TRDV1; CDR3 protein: CALGEFLRGLGDIYTDKLIF
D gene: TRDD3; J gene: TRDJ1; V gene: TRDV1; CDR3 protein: CALAGRDEGDTTSPYTDKLIF
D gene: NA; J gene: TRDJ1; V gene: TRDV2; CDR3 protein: CACDKLYPNLHTDRLIF
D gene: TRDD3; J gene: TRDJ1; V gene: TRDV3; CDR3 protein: CAFEGWSLGWGSNTDKLIF
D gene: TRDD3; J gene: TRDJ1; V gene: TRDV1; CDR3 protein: CALGELYWGIRLNLIF
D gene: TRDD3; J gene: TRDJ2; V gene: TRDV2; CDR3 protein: CACDKVLGGRWALTAQLFF
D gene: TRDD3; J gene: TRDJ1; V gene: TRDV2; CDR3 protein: CACDVLGDTHTDKLIF
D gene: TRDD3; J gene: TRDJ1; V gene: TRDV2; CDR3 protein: CACDTVRGIQTYTHTDKLIF
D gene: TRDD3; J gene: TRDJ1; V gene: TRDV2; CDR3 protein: CACDTYWGPNTDKLIF
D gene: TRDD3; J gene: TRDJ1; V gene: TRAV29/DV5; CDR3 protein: CAASCGGYPYTDKLIF
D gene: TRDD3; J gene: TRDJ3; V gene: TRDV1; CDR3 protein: CALGEPYGGDTSWDTRQMFF
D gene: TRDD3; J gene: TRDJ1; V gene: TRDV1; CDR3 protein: CALGVGPLTGGYRGYTDKLIF
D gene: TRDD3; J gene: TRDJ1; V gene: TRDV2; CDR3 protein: CACDDILGDRLTDKLIF
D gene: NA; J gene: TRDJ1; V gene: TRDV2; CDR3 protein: CACDPLEDGMADKLIF
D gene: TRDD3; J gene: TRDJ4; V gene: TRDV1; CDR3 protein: CALGELTLLRVVLGDTRSRPLIF
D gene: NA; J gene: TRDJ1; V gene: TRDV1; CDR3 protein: CALGEPSWSSSYTDKLIF
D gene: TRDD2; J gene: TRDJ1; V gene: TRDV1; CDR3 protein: CALGSTSYDWVPGVTVKLIF
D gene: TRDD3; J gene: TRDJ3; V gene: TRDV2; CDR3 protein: CACGTVLGDWDTRQMFF
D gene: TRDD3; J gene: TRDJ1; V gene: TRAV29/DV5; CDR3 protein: CAASPLQGIRPVYTDKPIF
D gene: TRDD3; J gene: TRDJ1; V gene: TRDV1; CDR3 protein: CALGGLAYFTGGFQSDKLIF
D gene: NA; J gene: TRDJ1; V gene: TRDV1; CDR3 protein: CALGETPSLLYIDKLIF
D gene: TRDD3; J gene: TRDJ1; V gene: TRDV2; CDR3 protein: CACDTLLLGVVDKLIF
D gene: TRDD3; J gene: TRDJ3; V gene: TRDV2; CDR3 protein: CACDTGGLGGSSWDTRQMFF
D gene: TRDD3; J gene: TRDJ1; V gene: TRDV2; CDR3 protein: CACVQLLGDTDKLIF
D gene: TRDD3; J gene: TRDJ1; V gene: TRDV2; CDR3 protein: CACDPRLMYWGTPSYTDKLIF
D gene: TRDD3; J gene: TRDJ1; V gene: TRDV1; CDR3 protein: CALGEPASVSSGGYYDKLIF
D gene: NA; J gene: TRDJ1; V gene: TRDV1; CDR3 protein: CALLVRPSDKLIF
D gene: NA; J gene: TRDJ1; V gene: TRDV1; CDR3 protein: CALGESYTVDSYTDKLIF
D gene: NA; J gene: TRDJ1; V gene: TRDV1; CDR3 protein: CALGERPGHTDKLIF
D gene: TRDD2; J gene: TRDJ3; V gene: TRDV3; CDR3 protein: CAFEGLPSSSGCLTWDTRQMFF
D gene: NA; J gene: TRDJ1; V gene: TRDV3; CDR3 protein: CASLFPGDHTDKLIF
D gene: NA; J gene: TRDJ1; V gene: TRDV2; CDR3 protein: CACEPMGATKLIF
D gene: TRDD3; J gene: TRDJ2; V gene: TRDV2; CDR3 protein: CACDRRSVLGDLAAQLFF
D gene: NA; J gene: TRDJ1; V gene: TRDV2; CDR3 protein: CACDLVSHTDKLIF
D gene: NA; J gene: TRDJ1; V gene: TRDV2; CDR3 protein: CACDSLDSPEDKLIF
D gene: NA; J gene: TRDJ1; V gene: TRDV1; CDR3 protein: CALGELDPWAGEWVADKLIF
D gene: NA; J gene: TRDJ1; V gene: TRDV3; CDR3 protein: CAFSIPRGSDKLIF
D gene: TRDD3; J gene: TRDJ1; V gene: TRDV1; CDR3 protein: CALIVEVGGYPDKLIF
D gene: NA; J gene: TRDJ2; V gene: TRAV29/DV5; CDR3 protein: CAASAVPPYWRTAQLFF
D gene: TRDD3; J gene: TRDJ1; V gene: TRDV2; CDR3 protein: CACDTLMGDRVYTDKLIF
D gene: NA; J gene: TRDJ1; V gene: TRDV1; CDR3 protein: CALGNRPSSKLIF
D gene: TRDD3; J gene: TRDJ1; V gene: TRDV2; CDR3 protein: CACDPLPRTGGYTDKLIF
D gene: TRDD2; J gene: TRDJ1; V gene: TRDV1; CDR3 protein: CALGSRLPLFGRHPYTGYGNTDKLIF
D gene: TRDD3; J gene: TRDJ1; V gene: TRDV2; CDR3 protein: CACDTVGGIRTDKLIF
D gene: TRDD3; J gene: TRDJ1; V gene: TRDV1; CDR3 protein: CALEELVPTGLGDTRTDKLIF
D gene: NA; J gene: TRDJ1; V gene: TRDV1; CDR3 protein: CALSPDYTDKLIF
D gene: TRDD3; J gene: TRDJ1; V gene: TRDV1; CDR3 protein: CALGESPTGGYTDKLIF
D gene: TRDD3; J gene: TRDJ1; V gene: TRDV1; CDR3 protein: CALLGMVPTDKLIF
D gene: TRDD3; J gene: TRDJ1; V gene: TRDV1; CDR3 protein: CALGELGGLLGVNYTDKLIF